The 21 T cell receptor beta chains reported below all come from one sample, sequenced in a study of T cells in Graves' hyperthyroidism and ophthalmopathy (dated by TCRdb to between 2017 and 2020). Libraries were made using multiplex PCR. Sequenced using an Illumina HiSeq 2000. Amplification of TCR beta CDR3 regions was carried out from RNA transcripts. A first-round RT-PCR of the TCR CDR3 used the HTBI primer set with the Qiagen OneStep RT-PCR kit. In TCRdb, the public reads were trimmed at Q25 with fastp and aligned with MiXCR, with productive beta chains retained. One record per CDR3 amino acid sequence lists the most common genes and DNA. The sample contains approximately 600,000 distinct CDR3 sequences, around 16% of them found a single time. Of the sample, approximately 3.8% is held by the ten largest clones. The source material was blood. These receptors were obtained from a woman aged 25-40 years with Graves' hyperthyroidism.

This clonotype occurred a few times. The J gene is TRBJ2-5, the V gene TRBV7-2, with TRBD2 as a possible D gene (6 bases). The CDR3 runs 14 residues. Germline V lookup: CDR1 SGHTA, CDR2 FQGNSA. With 3 bases removed from V and 3 bases from J, the gap between germline ends came to 11 bases. The CDR3 loop is CASSLTDYKETQYF. CDR3 in DNA: TGTGCCAGCAGCTTGACGGACTATAAAGAGACCCAGTACTTC.

V gene TRBV19 combines with J gene TRBJ2-1, with D maybe TRBD1 (5 bases). Trimming removed 5 bases from V and 1 base from J, with 9 bases in between. Germline loops: CDR1 LNHDA, CDR2 SQIVND (reference sequence). The CDR3 loop spans 14 amino acids. CDR3 protein: CASSYRSSYNEQFF. The CDR3 coding sequence is TGTGCCAGTAGTTACAGGAGTTCCTACAATGAGCAGTTCTTC.

This clonotype appeared a few times. The chain recombines TRBV6-1 with TRBJ1-2; no reliable D call. The V end was cut by 5 bases, the J end by 4 bases, with 17 bases between. Germline assignment: CDR1 MNHNS and CDR2 SASEGT. The CDR3 contains 15 residues. The CDR3 nucleotides read TGTGCCAGCAGTCTCCGCCCGGACGGCTCCTATGGCTACACCTTC. Translating gives CASSLRPDGSYGYTF.

This clonotype has only a few counts. This chain links TRBV11-3 with TRBJ2-2; D is uncertain. The CDR3 is made up of 16 amino acids. Germline-derived CDR1 and CDR2 are SGHNT and YENEEA. Trimming stripped 3 bases from V and 6 bases from J, with 17 bases between. The CDR3 loop is CASSFDEEAQPGELFF. The DNA of the CDR3 is TGTGCCAGCAGCTTCGACGAAGAGGCCCAACCCGGGGAGCTGTTTTTT.

This clonotype was observed once. V gene TRBV28 combines with J gene TRBJ2-7, with 9 bases lining up with TRBD2. Losses at the gene ends were 6 bases for V and 0 bases for J; bases not matched to a gene: 6. The CDR3 extends over 15 amino acids. CDR1 and CDR2 (germline): MDHEN, SYDVKM. The CDR3 nucleotides read TGTGCCAGCAGCCGTCGGACTAGCGCCTCCTACGAGCAGTACTTC. Protein sequence: CASSRRTSASYEQYF.

This chain uses TRBV12-3 or TRBV12-4 with TRBJ2-1, with 13 bases aligning to TRBD2. The CDR3 spans 15 residues. The V gene end was trimmed by 6 bases and the J gene end by 10 bases; junction bases not matched to a gene: 9. CDR3 in amino acids: CASSPTSGRAQEQFF. CDR3 coding DNA: TGTGCCAGCAGCCCAACTAGCGGGAGGGCCCAAGAGCAGTTCTTC.

This clonotype was counted many times. The chain has TRBV13 and TRBJ2-5; no reliable D call. Trimming removed 5 bases from V and 4 bases from J, with 14 bases in between. Germline assignment: CDR1 PRHDT and CDR2 FYEKMQ (reference sequence). The CDR3 is made up of 14 amino acids. The CDR3 here is CASSAHPGPETQYF. CDR3 DNA sequence: TGTGCCAGCAGCGCCCACCCCGGTCCAGAGACCCAGTACTTC. Using reference TRBV13 and TRBJ2-5 for the parts outside the CDR3, the full variable domain is AAGVIQSPRHLIKEKRETATLKCYPIPRHDTVYWYQQGPGQDPQFLISFYEKMQSDKGSIPDRFSAQQFSDYHSELNMSSLELGDSALYFCASSAHPGPETQYFGPGTRLLVL.

This clonotype appeared a few times. V is TRBV29-1 and J is TRBJ2-7, with D possibly being TRBD2 (6 bases). The V and J ends lost 1 base and 2 bases respectively, with 9 bases between them. The CDR3 has 13 residues. Per the germline V gene, CDR1 is SQVTM and CDR2 is ANQGSEA. CDR3 coding DNA: TGCAGCGTTGAAGTTGGGAGGCCCTACGAGCAGTACTTC. Its translation is CSVEVGRPYEQYF.

This clonotype has a count of ten or more. V and J are TRBV28 and TRBJ1-2; no definite D call. This CDR3 region has 14 residues. The germline V gene encodes CDR1 MDHEN and CDR2 SYDVKM. The ends were cut back, 7 bases at V and 0 bases at J, with 12 bases in the middle. CDR3 sequence reads: CASTPLEPNYGYTF. The CDR3 DNA reads TGTGCCAGCACCCCGCTGGAACCTAACTATGGCTACACCTTC.

At least ten counts were recorded for this clonotype. The chain combines TRBV12-3 or TRBV12-4 with TRBJ1-5, with D tentatively TRBD1 (5 bases). The CDR3 totals 15 residues. Trimming left V 3 bases short and J 2 bases short, with 11 bases between. CDR3 DNA: TGTGCCAGCAGTTTCCGCCAGGGCGGCAATCAGCCCCAGCATTTT. This codes for CASSFRQGGNQPQHF.

The CDR3, as DNA: TGCGCCAGCAGCGCACAGGGGGGTTATAATGAAAAACTGTTTTTT. It translates to CASSAQGGYNEKLFF. The chain is built from TRBV5-1 and TRBJ1-4; 8 bases align to TRBD1. CDR1 and CDR2 (germline): SGHRS, YFSETQ. There are 15 residues in the CDR3. With 4 bases clipped from V and 4 bases from J, the junction kept 6 bases outside the gene matches.

The chain carries TRBV28 and TRBJ2-3; 7 nucleotides line up with TRBD1. The germline gives CDR1 MDHEN, CDR2 SYDVKM. With 6 bases clipped from V and 8 bases from J, the junction kept 11 bases outside the gene matches. CDR3 length: 14 residues. As DNA, the CDR3 is TGTGCCAGCAGATCGACAGGGTTAATGTCTACGCAGTATTTT. Amino acids: CASRSTGLMSTQYF.

This clonotype was found many times. CDR3 sequence (DNA): TGTGCCAGCAGCCAAGAGGAGTGGCTAGCGGGATTAGGGGATGAGCAGTTCTTC. Protein: CASSQEEWLAGLGDEQFF. J is TRBJ2-1 and V is TRBV3-1; TRBD2 matches 9 bases. This CDR3 comprises 18 residues. Germline V gene lookup returns CDR1 LGHDT and CDR2 YNNKEL (reference sequence). The V gene end was trimmed by 0 bases and the J gene end by 8 bases; junction bases not matched to a gene: 14.

This clonotype occurred many times. J is TRBJ2-5 and V is TRBV28; TRBD2 matches at 8 bases. Germline V gives CDR1 MDHEN, CDR2 SYDVKM. The CDR3 runs to 17 residues. After removal of 6 bases from V and 0 bases from J, the junction contained 12 bases not matched to a gene. CDR3 in DNA: TGTGCCAGCAGCCTCCTGACTAGCGCTACGTACCAAGAGACCCAGTACTTC. It specifies CASSLLTSATYQETQYF.

Only a few counts were recorded for this clonotype. V gene TRBV5-1 combines with J gene TRBJ2-1; 9 bases map to TRBD2. The CDR3 sequence is 15 residues long. Germline V gene data show CDR1 as SGHRS and CDR2 as YFSETQ. Trimming took 4 bases from V and 9 from J; bases not matched to a gene: 11. The CDR3 region has the DNA TGCGCCAGCAGCGGCGGGGGCGGGAGGGCATTTGAGCAGTTCTTC. This gives the protein CASSGGGGRAFEQFF.

This clonotype was observed many times. This chain joins TRBV12-3 or TRBV12-4 and TRBJ2-7; perhaps TRBD1 as D (6 bases). The CDR3 totals 12 residues. Trimming took off 6 bases at V and 6 bases at J, with 12 bases between the two ends. The CDR3 DNA reads TGTGCCAGCAGCTCCGGACAGATCGAGCAGTACTTC. It encodes CASSSGQIEQYF.

This clonotype was seen repeatedly, ten times or more. The gene calls are TRBV27 and TRBJ2-3, with 10 nucleotides matching TRBD2. This CDR3 spans 15 amino acids. Trimming removed 7 bases from V and 6 bases from J; junction bases left unmatched: 10. CDR1 MNHEY and CDR2 SMNVEV come from the germline V gene (reference sequence). CDR3 amino acids: CASIDALAGEDTQYF. CDR3 DNA: TGTGCCAGCATTGATGCGCTAGCGGGAGAGGATACGCAGTATTTT.

In its sample, this clonotype was seen many times. V and J are TRBV3-1 and TRBJ2-3; D remains unclear. The CDR3 totals 14 residues. Trimming cost V 2 bases and J 0 bases, with 6 bases left between them. Per germline, CDR1 LGHDT and CDR2 YNNKEL (reference sequence). The CDR3 reads CASSQYSSTDTQYF. CDR3 coding DNA: TGTGCCAGCAGCCAATACAGCAGCACAGATACGCAGTATTTT.

There are many counts of this clonotype. The genes are TRBV12-3 or TRBV12-4 and TRBJ2-1; the D gene is possibly TRBD1 (5 bases). The CDR3 is 14 residues long. The V end lost 3 bases, the J end lost 7 bases, and 13 bases lay between the germline ends. CDR3 protein: CASSFSPKGNEQFF. The DNA for the CDR3 is TGTGCCAGCAGTTTTAGCCCAAAGGGGAATGAGCAGTTCTTC.

This clonotype was found a few times. The chain is built from TRBV6-2 or TRBV6-3 and TRBJ2-7; D remains unclear. The CDR3 has 13 residues. Germline loops: CDR1 MNHEY, CDR2 SVGEGT. Trimming cost V 6 bases and J 2 bases, with 11 bases left between them. CDR3 residues: CASRPSTAYEQYF. In nucleotides, the CDR3 is TGTGCCAGCAGACCTTCGACGGCCTACGAGCAGTACTTC.

In its sample, this clonotype was seen a few times. The chain links TRBV24-1 to TRBJ2-7; D is unresolved. In germline, CDR1 is KGHDR, CDR2 SFDVKD. Trimming took 4 bases from V and 2 from J, leaving 5 bases between them. This CDR3 has 12 residues. The CDR3 sequence: CATSDATYEQYF. The CDR3 DNA sequence: TGTGCCACCAGTGACGCCACCTACGAGCAGTACTTC.